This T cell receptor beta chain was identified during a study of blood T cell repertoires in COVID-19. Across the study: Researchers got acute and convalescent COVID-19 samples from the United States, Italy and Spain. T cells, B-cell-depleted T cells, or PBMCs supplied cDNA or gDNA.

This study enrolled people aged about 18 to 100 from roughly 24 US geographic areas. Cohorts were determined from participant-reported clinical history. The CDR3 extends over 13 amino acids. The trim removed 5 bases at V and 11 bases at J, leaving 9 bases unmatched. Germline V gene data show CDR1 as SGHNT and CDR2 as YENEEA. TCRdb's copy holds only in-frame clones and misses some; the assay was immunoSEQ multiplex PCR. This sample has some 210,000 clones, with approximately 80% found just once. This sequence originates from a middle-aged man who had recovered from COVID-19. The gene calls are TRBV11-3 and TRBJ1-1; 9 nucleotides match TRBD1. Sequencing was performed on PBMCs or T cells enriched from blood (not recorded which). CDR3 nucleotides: TGTGCCAGCAGCGCTGGTGGGACAGGGTATGCTTTCTTT. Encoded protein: CASSAGGTGYAFF.